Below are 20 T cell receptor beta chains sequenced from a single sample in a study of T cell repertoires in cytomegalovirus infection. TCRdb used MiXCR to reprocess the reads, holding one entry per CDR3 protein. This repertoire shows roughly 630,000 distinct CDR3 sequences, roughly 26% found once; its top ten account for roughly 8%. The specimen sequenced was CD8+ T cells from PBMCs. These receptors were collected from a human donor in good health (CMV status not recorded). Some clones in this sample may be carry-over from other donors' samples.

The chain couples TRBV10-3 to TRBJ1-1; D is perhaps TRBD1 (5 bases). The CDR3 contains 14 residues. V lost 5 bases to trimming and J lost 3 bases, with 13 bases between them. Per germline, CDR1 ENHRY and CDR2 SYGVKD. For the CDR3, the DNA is TGTGCCATCAGTTCGCCCTGGGGCGACACTGAAGCTTTCTTT. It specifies CAISSPWGDTEAFF.

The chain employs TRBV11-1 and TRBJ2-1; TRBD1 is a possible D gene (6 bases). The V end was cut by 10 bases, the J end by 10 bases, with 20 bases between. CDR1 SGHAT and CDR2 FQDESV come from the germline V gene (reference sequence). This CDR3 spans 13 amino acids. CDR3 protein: CANRSAGAEEQFF. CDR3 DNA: TGTGCCAACCGGAGCGCAGGGGCGGAGGAGCAGTTCTTC. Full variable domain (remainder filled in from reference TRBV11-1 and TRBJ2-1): EAEVAQSPRYKITEKSQAVAFWCDPISGHATLYWYRQILGQGPELLVQFQDESVVDDSQLPKDRFSAERLKGVDSTLKIQPAELGDSAMYLCANRSAGAEEQFFGPGTRLTVL.

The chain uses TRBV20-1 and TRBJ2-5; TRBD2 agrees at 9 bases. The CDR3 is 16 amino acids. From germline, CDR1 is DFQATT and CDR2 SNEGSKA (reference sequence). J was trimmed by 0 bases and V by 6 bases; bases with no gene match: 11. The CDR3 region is CSAPPAGGSYQETQYF. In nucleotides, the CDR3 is TGCAGTGCCCCCCCGGCGGGGGGGTCATACCAAGAGACCCAGTACTTC.

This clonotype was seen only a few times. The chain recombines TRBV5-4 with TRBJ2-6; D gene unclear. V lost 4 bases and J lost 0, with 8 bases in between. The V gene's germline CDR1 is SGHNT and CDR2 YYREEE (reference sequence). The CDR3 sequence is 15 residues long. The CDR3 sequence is CASSPPISGANVLTF. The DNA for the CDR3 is TGTGCCAGCAGCCCCCCGATCTCTGGGGCCAACGTCCTGACTTTC.

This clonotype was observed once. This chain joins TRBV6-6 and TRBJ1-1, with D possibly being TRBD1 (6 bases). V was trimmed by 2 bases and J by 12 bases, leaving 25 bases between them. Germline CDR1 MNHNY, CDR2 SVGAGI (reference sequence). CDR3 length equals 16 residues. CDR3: CASSYPKEGTTLVSFF. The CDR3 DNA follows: TGTGCCAGCAGTTACCCGAAAGAGGGGACAACATTAGTTTCTTTCTTT.

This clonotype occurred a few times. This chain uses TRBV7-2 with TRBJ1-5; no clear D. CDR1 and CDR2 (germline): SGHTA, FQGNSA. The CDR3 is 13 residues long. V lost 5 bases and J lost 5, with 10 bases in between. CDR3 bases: TGTGCCAGCAGCCCGCACATGGATCAGCCCCAGCATTTT. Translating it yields CASSPHMDQPQHF.

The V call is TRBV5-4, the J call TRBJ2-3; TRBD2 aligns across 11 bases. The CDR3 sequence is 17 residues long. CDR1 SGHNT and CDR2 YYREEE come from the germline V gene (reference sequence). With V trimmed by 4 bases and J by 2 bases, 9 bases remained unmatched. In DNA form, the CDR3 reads TGTGCCAGCAGCCCTAACCCACTAGCGGGGGTCACAGATACGCAGTATTTT. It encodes CASSPNPLAGVTDTQYF.

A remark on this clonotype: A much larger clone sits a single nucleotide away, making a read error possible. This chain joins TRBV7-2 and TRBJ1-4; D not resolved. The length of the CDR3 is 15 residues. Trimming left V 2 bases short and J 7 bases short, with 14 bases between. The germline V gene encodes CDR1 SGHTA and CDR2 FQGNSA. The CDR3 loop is CASSLLMLRGEKLFF. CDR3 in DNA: TGTGCCAGCAGCTTACTGATGCTCCGGGGTGAAAAACTGTTTTTT.

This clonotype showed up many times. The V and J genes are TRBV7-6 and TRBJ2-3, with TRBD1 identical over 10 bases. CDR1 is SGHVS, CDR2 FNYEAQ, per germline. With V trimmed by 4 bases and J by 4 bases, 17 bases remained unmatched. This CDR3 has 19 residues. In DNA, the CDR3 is TGTGCCAGCAGCTCCCAAAGACAGGGGGCTTCTTTCGTTGCAGATACGCAGTATTTT. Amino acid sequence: CASSSQRQGASFVADTQYF.

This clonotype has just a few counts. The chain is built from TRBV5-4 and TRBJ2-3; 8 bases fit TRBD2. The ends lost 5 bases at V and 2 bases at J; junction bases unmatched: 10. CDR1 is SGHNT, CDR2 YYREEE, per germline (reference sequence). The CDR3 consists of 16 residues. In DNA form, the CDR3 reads TGTGCCAGCAGATCCACCGGGACTAGACACACAGATACGCAGTATTTT. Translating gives CASRSTGTRHTDTQYF.

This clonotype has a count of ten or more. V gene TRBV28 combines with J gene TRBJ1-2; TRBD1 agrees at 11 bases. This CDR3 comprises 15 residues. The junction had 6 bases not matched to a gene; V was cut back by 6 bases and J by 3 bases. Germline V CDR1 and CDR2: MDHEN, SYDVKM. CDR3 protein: CASSLGQGAHYGYTF. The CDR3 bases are TGTGCCAGCAGCCTCGGACAGGGGGCTCACTATGGCTACACCTTC.

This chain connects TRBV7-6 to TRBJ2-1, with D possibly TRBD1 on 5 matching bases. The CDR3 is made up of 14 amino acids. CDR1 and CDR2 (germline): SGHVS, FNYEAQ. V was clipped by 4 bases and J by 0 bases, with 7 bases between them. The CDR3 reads CASSSTDSYNEQFF. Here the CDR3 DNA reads TGTGCCAGCAGCTCGACAGACTCCTACAATGAGCAGTTCTTC.

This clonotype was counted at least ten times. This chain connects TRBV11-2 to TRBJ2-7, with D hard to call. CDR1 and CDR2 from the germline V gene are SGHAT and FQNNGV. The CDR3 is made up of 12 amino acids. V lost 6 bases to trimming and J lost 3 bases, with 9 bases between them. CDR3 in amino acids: CASSFRLYEQYV. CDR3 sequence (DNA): TGTGCCAGCAGTTTCCGACTCTACGAGCAGTACGTC.

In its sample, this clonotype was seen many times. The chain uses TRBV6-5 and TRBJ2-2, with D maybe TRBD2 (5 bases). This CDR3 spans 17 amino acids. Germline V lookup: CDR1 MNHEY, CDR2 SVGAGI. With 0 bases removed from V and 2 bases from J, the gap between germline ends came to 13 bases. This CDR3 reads CASSYSTDLRNTGELFF. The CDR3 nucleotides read TGTGCCAGCAGTTACTCGACGGACTTAAGAAACACCGGGGAGCTGTTTTTT.

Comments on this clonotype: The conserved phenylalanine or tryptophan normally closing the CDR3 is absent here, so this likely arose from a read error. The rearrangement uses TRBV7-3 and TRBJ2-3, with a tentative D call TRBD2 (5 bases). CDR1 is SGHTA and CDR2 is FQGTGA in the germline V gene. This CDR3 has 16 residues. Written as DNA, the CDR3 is TGTGTCAGCAGCCGCTCGGGATCTCGGTTGACAGATACGCAGTATTTG. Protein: CVSSRSGSRLTDTQYL.

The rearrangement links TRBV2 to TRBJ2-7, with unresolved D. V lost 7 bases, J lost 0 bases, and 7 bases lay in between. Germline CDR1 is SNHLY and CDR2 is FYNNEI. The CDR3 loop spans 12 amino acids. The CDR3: CASNSPSYEQYF. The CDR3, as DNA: TGTGCCAGCAATTCTCCCTCCTACGAGCAGTACTTC.

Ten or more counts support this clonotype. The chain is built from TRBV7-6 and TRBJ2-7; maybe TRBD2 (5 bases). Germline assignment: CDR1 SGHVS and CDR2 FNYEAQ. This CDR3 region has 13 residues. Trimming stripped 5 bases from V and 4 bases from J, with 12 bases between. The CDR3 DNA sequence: TGTGCCAGCAGCCCGGCCAGCGGATACGAGCAGTACTTC. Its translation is CASSPASGYEQYF.

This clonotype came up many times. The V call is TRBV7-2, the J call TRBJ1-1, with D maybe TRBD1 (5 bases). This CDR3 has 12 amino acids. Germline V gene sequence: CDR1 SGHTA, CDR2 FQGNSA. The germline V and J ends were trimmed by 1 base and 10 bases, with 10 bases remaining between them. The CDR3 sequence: CASSLESGGAFF. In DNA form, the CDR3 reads TGTGCCAGCAGCTTAGAGTCCGGGGGAGCTTTCTTT.

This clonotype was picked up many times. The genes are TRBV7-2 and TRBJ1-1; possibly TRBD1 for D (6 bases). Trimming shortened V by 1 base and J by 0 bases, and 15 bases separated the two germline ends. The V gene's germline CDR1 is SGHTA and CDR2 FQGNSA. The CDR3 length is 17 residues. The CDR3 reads CASSLVRLGGMNTEAFF. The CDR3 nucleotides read TGTGCCAGCAGCTTAGTCCGGCTCGGGGGCATGAACACTGAAGCTTTCTTT.

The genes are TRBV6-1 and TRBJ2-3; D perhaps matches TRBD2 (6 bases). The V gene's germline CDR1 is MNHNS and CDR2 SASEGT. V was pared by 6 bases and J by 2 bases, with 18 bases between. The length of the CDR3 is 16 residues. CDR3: CASSFTGTLPTDTQYF. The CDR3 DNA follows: TGTGCCAGCAGCTTCACCGGGACTCTGCCCACAGATACGCAGTATTTT.